Listed below are T cell receptor beta chains from one sample, sequenced in a study of blood T cell repertoires in COVID-19. Assay used: immunoSEQ multiplex PCR; TCRdb lists only in-frame clones, some missing. Among around 230,000 clones, roughly 80% were seen once, and the ten largest hold about 8%. Sequencing used peripheral blood. The receptor source for this set is a woman older than 75 with acute or convalescent COVID-19. The CDR3 runs from the conserved cysteine through the conserved F or W. D genes are given only for firm matches. Clone size is shown for a subset of rows, as once, few, many or a class of expanded clone.

CDR3 protein: CASSPYQGVADTQYF
CDR3 DNA: TGTGCCAGCTCACCATACCAGGGGGTGGCAGATACGCAGTATTTT
clone size: NA
V gene: TRBV18
J gene: TRBJ2-3
D gene: TRBD1

CDR3 protein: CASSLGISGRGKETQYF
CDR3 DNA: TGTGCCAGCAGCTTGGGCATCAGCGGCAGGGGGAAAGAGACCCAGTACTTC
clone size: NA
V gene: TRBV5-5
J gene: TRBJ2-5
D gene: TRBD1

CDR3 protein: CASSGRGVSGANVLTF
CDR3 DNA: TGTGCCAGCAGTGGCAGGGGCGTATCTGGGGCCAACGTCCTGACTTTC
clone size: NA
V gene: TRBV28
J gene: TRBJ2-6
D gene: NA

CDR3 protein: CASSFGTGGFEQYF
CDR3 DNA: TGTGCCAGCAGTTTTGGGACAGGGGGCTTCGAGCAGTACTTC
clone size: NA
V gene: TRBV27
J gene: TRBJ2-7
D gene: TRBD1

CDR3 protein: CASATGLDYGYTF
CDR3 DNA: TGTGCCAGCGCGACAGGGCTAGACTATGGCTACACCTTC
clone size: NA
V gene: TRBV6-1
J gene: TRBJ1-2
D gene: TRBD1

CDR3 protein: CASSFDGQENQPQHF
CDR3 DNA: TGCGCCAGCAGCTTTGACGGACAGGAGAATCAGCCCCAGCATTTT
clone size: NA
V gene: TRBV5-1
J gene: TRBJ1-5
D gene: TRBD1

CDR3 protein: CSARTGDGYTF
CDR3 DNA: TGCAGCGCGAGGACAGGTGATGGCTACACCTTC
clone size: NA
V gene: TRBV20-1
J gene: TRBJ1-2
D gene: TRBD1

CDR3 protein: CASSRQGAQPQHF
CDR3 DNA: TGTGCCAGTAGTAGACAGGGTGCCCAGCCCCAGCATTTT
clone size: NA
V gene: TRBV19
J gene: TRBJ1-5
D gene: TRBD1

CDR3 protein: CSVNRGPNQPQHF
CDR3 DNA: TGCAGCGTTAACAGGGGGCCCAATCAGCCCCAGCATTTT
clone size: NA
V gene: TRBV29-1
J gene: TRBJ1-5
D gene: TRBD1

CDR3 protein: CAISELATEQFF
CDR3 DNA: TGTGCCATCAGTGAGCTGGCAACTGAGCAGTTCTTC
clone size: NA
V gene: TRBV10-3
J gene: TRBJ2-1
D gene: NA

CDR3 protein: CASSGRVNTGELFF
CDR3 DNA: TGTGCCAGTAGCGGGAGGGTGAACACCGGGGAGCTGTTTTTT
clone size: NA
V gene: TRBV19
J gene: TRBJ2-2
D gene: TRBD2

CDR3 protein: CASSLDPTGANYGYTF
CDR3 DNA: TGTGCCAGCAGCTTAGACCCGACAGGGGCTAACTATGGCTACACCTTC
clone size: NA
V gene: TRBV11-2
J gene: TRBJ1-2
D gene: TRBD1

CDR3 protein: CASSPGTGDQPQHF
CDR3 DNA: TGTGCCAGCAGCCCTGGGACAGGTGATCAGCCCCAGCATTTT
clone size: once
V gene: TRBV3-1/TRBV3-2
J gene: TRBJ1-5
D gene: TRBD1

CDR3 protein: CASNPPSVNGYTF
CDR3 DNA: TGTGCCAGCAACCCCCCCAGCGTGAATGGCTACACCTTC
clone size: NA
V gene: TRBV7-3
J gene: TRBJ1-2
D gene: NA

CDR3 protein: CASSSRPGLAGGDLSYNEQFF
CDR3 DNA: TGCGCCAGCAGCTCTAGACCGGGACTAGCGGGGGGGGACCTCTCCTACAATGAGCAGTTCTTC
clone size: NA
V gene: TRBV5-1
J gene: TRBJ2-1
D gene: TRBD2

CDR3 protein: CASSLVFGGDYNEQFF
CDR3 DNA: TGCGCCAGCAGCTTGGTGTTTGGGGGGGACTACAATGAGCAGTTCTTC
clone size: NA
V gene: TRBV5-1
J gene: TRBJ2-1
D gene: TRBD2

CDR3 protein: CASSQGVAPAIDTQYF
CDR3 DNA: TGTGCCAGCAGCCAAGGGGTTGCCCCAGCGATAGATACGCAGTATTTT
clone size: NA
V gene: TRBV3-1/TRBV3-2
J gene: TRBJ2-3
D gene: NA